Each of the 25 T cell receptor beta chains below was sequenced from the same sample in a study of OX40 agonist ivuxolimab in advanced cancers. Using immunoSEQ multiplex PCR, the repertoire was profiled, and TCRdb retains in-frame clones only, with some absent. The data show tens of thousands of clones, around 90% seen once. The specimen comprised CD4+ or CD8+ T cells sorted from blood, sampled in a trial of the OX40 agonist ivuxolimab. All receptors come from an adult with an advanced solid tumor such as melanoma, head and neck, liver or kidney cancer.

This chain connects TRBV11-2 to TRBJ2-7; D unclear. The CDR3 is made up of 12 amino acids. The V gene lost 0 bases and the J gene lost 5 bases, with 5 bases spanning the gap. CDR1 and CDR2 from the germline V gene are SGHAT and FQNNGV. This CDR3 reads CASSLDRDEQYF. The DNA for the CDR3 is TGTGCCAGCAGCTTAGATAGGGACGAGCAGTACTTC. Filled out from reference TRBV11-2 and TRBJ2-7, the complete variable domain reads EAGVAQSPRYKIIEKRQSVAFWCNPISGHATLYWYQQILGQGPKLLIQFQNNGVVDDSQLPKDRFSAERLKGVDSTLKIQPAKLEDSAVYLCASSLDRDEQYFGPGTRLTVT.

The chain joins TRBV11-2 to TRBJ2-1, with 12 bases identical to TRBD2. The CDR3 has 15 amino acids. The germline V gene encodes CDR1 SGHAT and CDR2 FQNNGV. The V and J ends lost 4 bases and 8 bases, in that order; junction bases with no gene match: 6. This chain's CDR3 is CASSSTSGSPDEQFF. The CDR3, as DNA: TGTGCCAGCAGCTCGACTAGCGGGAGTCCCGATGAGCAGTTCTTC.

CDR3 in amino acids: CASKGQGKGEQYF. The CDR3, as DNA: TGTGCCAGCAAGGGACAGGGGAAAGGCGAGCAGTACTTC. The chain couples TRBV6-5 to TRBJ2-7; 10 nucleotides align to TRBD1. The CDR3 is made up of 13 amino acids. Germline CDR1 MNHEY, CDR2 SVGAGI. V gave up 7 bases and J gave up 6 bases; unmatched junction bases: 6.

The CDR3 region is CASSLGWTSGSSGYEQYF. The CDR3 bases are TGTGCCAGCAGCTTAGGGTGGACTAGCGGGAGTTCCGGCTACGAGCAGTACTTC. This chain links TRBV7-9 with TRBJ2-7; TRBD2 aligns across 13 bases. Germline CDR1 SEHNR, CDR2 FQNEAQ (reference sequence). J gave up 3 bases and V 1 base, and 9 bases lay outside the gene matches. There are 18 residues in the CDR3.

The rearrangement uses TRBV6-1 and TRBJ2-7, with TRBD1 matching 10 bases. The CDR3 covers 13 residues. V shed 4 bases, J shed 7 bases, and the junction held 4 bases outside the gene matches. Germline loops: CDR1 MNHNS, CDR2 SASEGT. CDR3 in amino acids: CASSGQGAWEQYF. CDR3 nucleotide sequence: TGTGCCAGCAGTGGACAGGGGGCGTGGGAGCAGTACTTC.

This clone was counted only a few times. This sequence joins TRBV5-5 and TRBJ2-1, with D unclear. Germline V gives CDR1 SGHKS, CDR2 YYEKEE (reference sequence). This CDR3 contains 15 residues. V was shortened by 0 bases and J by 6 bases, with 13 bases between the two germline ends. For the CDR3, the DNA is TGTGCCAGCAGCTTGGGGTCAGATTTCCCCAATGAGCAGTTCTTC. Encoded protein: CASSLGSDFPNEQFF.

This chain links TRBV2 with TRBJ2-5; 8 bases fit TRBD2. CDR3 size: 14 residues. Trimming at V came to 2 bases and at J to 6 bases, leaving 5 bases not matched to a gene. CDR1 is SNHLY, CDR2 FYNNEI, per germline. The CDR3: CASSERGGMKTQYF. The CDR3 bases are TGTGCCAGCAGTGAACGGGGGGGGATGAAGACCCAGTACTTC.

V is TRBV9 and J is TRBJ2-7, with 10 bases fitting TRBD1. This CDR3 has 16 amino acids. The germline CDR1 and CDR2 sequences are SGDLS and YYNGEE. V was clipped by 4 bases and J by 0 bases; unmatched bases: 7. The CDR3 region is CASSLTTGGPSYEQYF. The CDR3 DNA follows: TGTGCCAGCAGCCTAACGACAGGGGGCCCCTCCTACGAGCAGTACTTC.

The chain has TRBV13 and TRBJ1-2; TRBD1 matches 9 bases. Germline CDR1 is PRHDT and CDR2 is FYEKMQ (reference sequence). This CDR3 region has 15 residues. The trim removed 5 bases at V and 8 bases at J, leaving 12 bases unmatched. As DNA, the CDR3 is TGTGCCAGCAGCCGACCGGGACAGGGCTACGACGGCTACACCTTC. Amino acids: CASSRPGQGYDGYTF.

CDR3 loop: CASQNQGFNQPQHF. CDR3 DNA: TGTGCCAGCCAAAATCAGGGCTTCAATCAGCCCCAGCATTTT. The J gene is TRBJ1-5, the V gene TRBV7-9; D may be TRBD1 (5 bases). CDR3 length: 14 residues. From germline, CDR1 is SEHNR and CDR2 FQNEAQ (reference sequence). Trimming stripped 8 bases from V and 3 bases from J, with 14 bases between.

The chain links TRBV19 to TRBJ2-1; TRBD2 aligns across 8 bases. Germline V gene sequence: CDR1 LNHDA, CDR2 SQIVND (reference sequence). The CDR3 consists of 18 residues. The junction had 15 bases not matched to a gene; V was cut back by 5 bases and J by 3 bases. This CDR3 reads CASSYTGGEPYHYNEQFF. CDR3 nucleotides: TGTGCCAGTAGTTACACCGGGGGGGAGCCTTACCACTACAATGAGCAGTTCTTC.

The chain links TRBV29-1 to TRBJ1-2; 8 nucleotides match TRBD1. The CDR3 spans 14 residues. CDR1 and CDR2 (germline): SQVTM, ANQGSEA. With 6 bases clipped from V and 1 base from J, the junction kept 7 bases outside the gene matches. The CDR3 DNA is TGCAGCGTAACGGACAGGGCCCTTAACTATGGCTACACCTTC. It specifies CSVTDRALNYGYTF. Filled out from reference TRBV29-1 and TRBJ1-2, the complete variable domain reads SAVISQKPSRDICQRGTSLTIQCQVDSQVTMMFWYRQQPGQSLTLIATANQGSEATYESGFVIDKFPISRPNLTFSTLTVSNMSPEDSSIYLCSVTDRALNYGYTFGSGTRLTVV.

J is TRBJ2-5 and V is TRBV7-8; D remains unclear. CDR3 size: 14 residues. The germline V gene has CDR1 SGHVS and CDR2 FQNEAQ. Trimming removed 2 bases from V and 4 bases from J, with 11 bases in between. This chain's CDR3 is CASSLLSNGETQYF. The CDR3 region has the DNA TGTGCCAGCAGCTTACTAAGCAACGGAGAGACCCAGTACTTC.

The V call is TRBV6-5, the J call TRBJ2-2; 8 nucleotides line up with TRBD2. Looked up from germline, CDR1 is MNHEY and CDR2 is SVGAGI. The trim removed 6 bases at V and 7 bases at J, leaving 10 bases unmatched. This CDR3 is 15 amino acids long. CDR3 residues: CASRRSGSGDGELFF. In DNA, the CDR3 is TGTGCCAGCAGACGAAGCGGGAGTGGGGACGGGGAGCTGTTTTTT.

The chain uses TRBV6-5 and TRBJ2-3; D is undetermined. The CDR3 sequence is 10 residues long. Germline-derived CDR1 and CDR2 are MNHEY and SVGAGI. Trimming removed 6 bases at V and 8 bases at J, with 6 bases between. CDR3 sequence: CASSLGTQYF. In DNA, the CDR3 is TGTGCCAGCAGCTTGGGTACGCAGTATTTT.

The chain joins TRBV29-1 to TRBJ2-7; 10 bases are a match to TRBD2. The germline gives CDR1 SQVTM, CDR2 ANQGSEA. The trim removed 1 base at V and 0 bases at J, leaving 6 bases unmatched. The CDR3 covers 16 residues. DNA of the CDR3: TGCAGCGTTGAAGGGCTAGCGGGAGTTCCCTCCTACGAGCAGTACTTC. Its translation: CSVEGLAGVPSYEQYF.

This clone was detected only once. The DNA for the CDR3 is TGCAGCGTTGGTCACCTTTTGCCCGGGGAGCTGTTTTTT. It translates to CSVGHLLPGELFF. The V call is TRBV29-1, the J call TRBJ2-2; D call uncertain. Trimming pared 4 bases from V and 6 bases from J, leaving 12 bases between. CDR3 size: 13 residues. Looked up from germline, CDR1 is SQVTM and CDR2 is ANQGSEA.

There are a few counts of this clone. V gene TRBV30 combines with J gene TRBJ1-1; D is uncertain. In germline, CDR1 is GTSNPN, CDR2 SVGIG (reference sequence). The CDR3 extends over 17 amino acids. The V gene lost 1 base and the J gene lost 5 bases, with 23 bases spanning the gap. CDR3 protein: CAWSGARGSSAGTEAFF. The DNA of the CDR3 is TGTGCCTGGAGTGGGGCCCGCGGGTCGTCGGCGGGGACTGAAGCTTTCTTT.

The chain has TRBV4-1 and TRBJ2-6, with D uncertain. This CDR3 contains 14 residues. The V gene lost 5 bases and the J gene lost 4 bases, with 9 bases spanning the gap. Germline-derived CDR1 and CDR2 are MGHRA and YSYEKL. The CDR3 DNA reads as TGCGCCAGCAGCTCCCAATGGGGGGCCAACGTCCTGACTTTC. As protein: CASSSQWGANVLTF.

The chain has TRBV4-1 and TRBJ2-7; D gene ambiguous. V lost 3 bases, J lost 3 bases, and 3 bases lay in between. Germline-derived CDR1 and CDR2 are MGHRA and YSYEKL. There are 11 residues in the CDR3. CDR3 DNA: TGCGCCAGCAGCCAGAGCTACGAGCAGTACTTC. It specifies CASSQSYEQYF.

The V call is TRBV19, the J call TRBJ2-3; 13 bases align to TRBD2. The CDR3 has 16 amino acids. V lost 5 bases and J lost 4; bases outside the gene matches: 6. Per the germline V gene, CDR1 is LNHDA and CDR2 is SQIVND (reference sequence). CDR3 protein: CASSPRTSGSPDTQYF. CDR3 nucleotides: TGTGCCAGTAGTCCTCGGACTAGCGGGAGTCCAGATACGCAGTATTTT.

The gene calls are TRBV2 and TRBJ2-5; the D is unclear. The end of the DNA is better explained by TRBJ2-7, so the J call may be wrong. This CDR3 has 13 amino acids. Per germline, CDR1 SNHLY and CDR2 FYNNEI. The CDR3 nucleotides read TGTGCCAGCAGTCGTTCCCCTTCCTACGAGCAGTACTTC. This gives the protein CASSRSPSYEQYF.

This clone has only a few counts. The chain is built from TRBV5-4 and TRBJ2-7; the D call may be TRBD1 or TRBD2 (6 bases each). The CDR3 sequence is 12 residues long. Trimming took off 3 bases at V and 5 bases at J, with 9 bases between the two ends. Germline assignment: CDR1 SGHNT and CDR2 YYREEE (reference sequence). CDR3 in amino acids: CASSSGAHEQYF. As DNA, the CDR3 is TGTGCCAGCAGCTCGGGGGCCCACGAGCAGTACTTC.

This chain joins TRBV30 and TRBJ2-5; possibly TRBD2 for D (7 bases). This CDR3 has 15 residues. The V end lost 8 bases, the J end lost 2 bases, and 21 bases lay between the germline ends. Germline values: CDR1 GTSNPN, CDR2 SVGIG (reference sequence). The CDR3 reads CAQVQGRGGQETQYF. The CDR3 DNA reads as TGTGCCCAAGTGCAGGGGCGCGGGGGACAAGAGACCCAGTACTTC.

This chain connects TRBV2 to TRBJ2-7; D call uncertain. The CDR3 is 10 amino acids. V lost 10 bases to trimming and J lost 2 bases, with 6 bases between them. Germline assignment: CDR1 SNHLY and CDR2 FYNNEI. The CDR3: CATGPYEQYF. The DNA for the CDR3 is TGTGCCACCGGGCCCTACGAGCAGTACTTC.